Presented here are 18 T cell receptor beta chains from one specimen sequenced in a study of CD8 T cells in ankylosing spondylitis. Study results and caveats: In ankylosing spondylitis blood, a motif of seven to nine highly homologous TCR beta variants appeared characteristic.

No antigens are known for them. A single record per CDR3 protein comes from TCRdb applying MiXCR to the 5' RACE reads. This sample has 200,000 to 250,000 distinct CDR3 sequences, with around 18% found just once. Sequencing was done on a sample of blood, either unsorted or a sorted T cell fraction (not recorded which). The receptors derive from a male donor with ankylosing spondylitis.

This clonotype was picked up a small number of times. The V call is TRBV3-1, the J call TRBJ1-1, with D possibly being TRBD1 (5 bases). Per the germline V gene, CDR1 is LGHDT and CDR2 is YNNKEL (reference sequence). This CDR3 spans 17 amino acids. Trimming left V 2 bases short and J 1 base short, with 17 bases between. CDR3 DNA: TGTGCCAGCAGCCAAAGTGGGGCAGAGGACTCGAACACTGAAGCTTTCTTT. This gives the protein CASSQSGAEDSNTEAFF.

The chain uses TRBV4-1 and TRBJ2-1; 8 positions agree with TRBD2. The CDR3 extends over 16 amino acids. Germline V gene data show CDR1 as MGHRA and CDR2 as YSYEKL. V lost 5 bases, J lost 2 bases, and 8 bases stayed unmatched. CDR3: CASSNTAGATYNEQFF. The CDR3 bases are TGCGCCAGCAGCAACACAGCGGGGGCAACCTACAATGAGCAGTTCTTC.

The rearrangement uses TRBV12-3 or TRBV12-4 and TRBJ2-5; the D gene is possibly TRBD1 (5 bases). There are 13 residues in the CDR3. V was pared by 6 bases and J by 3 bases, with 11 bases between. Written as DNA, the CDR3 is TGTGCCAGCAGCCAGGGTGGAGAAGAGACCCAGTACTTC. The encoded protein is CASSQGGEETQYF.

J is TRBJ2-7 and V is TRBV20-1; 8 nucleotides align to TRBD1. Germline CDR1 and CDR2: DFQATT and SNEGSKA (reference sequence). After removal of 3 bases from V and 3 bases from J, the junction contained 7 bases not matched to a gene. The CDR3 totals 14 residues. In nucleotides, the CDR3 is TGCAGTGCTAGCTTCACAGGGGGGTACTACGAGCAGTACTTC. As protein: CSASFTGGYYEQYF.

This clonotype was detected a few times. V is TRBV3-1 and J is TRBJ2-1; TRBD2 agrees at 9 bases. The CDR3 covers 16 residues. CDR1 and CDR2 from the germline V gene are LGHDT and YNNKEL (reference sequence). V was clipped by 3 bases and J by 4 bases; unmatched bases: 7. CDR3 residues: CASSHPERGVYNEQFF. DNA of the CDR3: TGTGCCAGCAGCCATCCTGAGCGGGGGGTATACAATGAGCAGTTCTTC.

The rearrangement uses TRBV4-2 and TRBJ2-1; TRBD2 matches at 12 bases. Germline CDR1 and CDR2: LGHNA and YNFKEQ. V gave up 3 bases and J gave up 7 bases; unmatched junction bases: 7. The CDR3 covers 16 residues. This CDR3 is CASSHFLAGGPNEQFF. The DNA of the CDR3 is TGTGCCAGCAGCCATTTTCTAGCGGGAGGGCCTAATGAGCAGTTCTTC.

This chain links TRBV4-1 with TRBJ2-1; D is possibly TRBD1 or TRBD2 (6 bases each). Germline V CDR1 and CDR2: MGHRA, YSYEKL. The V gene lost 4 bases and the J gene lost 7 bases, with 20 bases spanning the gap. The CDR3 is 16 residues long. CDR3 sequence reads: CASSPLGGPWENEQFF. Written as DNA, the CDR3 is TGCGCCAGCAGCCCACTGGGGGGCCCCTGGGAAAATGAGCAGTTCTTC.

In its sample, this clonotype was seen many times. CDR3 nucleotide sequence: TGCGCCAGCAGCCAAGAGCGGGGCCAACCCTACGAGCAGTACTTC. Amino acid sequence: CASSQERGQPYEQYF. This rearrangement joins TRBV4-1 to TRBJ2-7, with TRBD2 as a possible D gene (6 bases). The germline CDR1 and CDR2 sequences are MGHRA and YSYEKL. Trimming removed 0 bases at V and 2 bases at J, with 11 bases between. The CDR3 length is 15 residues.

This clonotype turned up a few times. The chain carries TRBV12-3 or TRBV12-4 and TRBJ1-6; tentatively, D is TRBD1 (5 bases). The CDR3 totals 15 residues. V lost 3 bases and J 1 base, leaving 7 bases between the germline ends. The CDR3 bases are TGTGCCAGCAGTTTTGGGGGGTCCTATAATTCACCCCTCCACTTT. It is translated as CASSFGGSYNSPLHF.

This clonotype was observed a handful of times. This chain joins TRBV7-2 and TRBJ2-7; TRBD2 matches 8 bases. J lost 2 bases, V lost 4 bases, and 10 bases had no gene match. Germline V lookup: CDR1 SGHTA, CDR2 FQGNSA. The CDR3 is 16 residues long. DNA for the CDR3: TGTGCCAGCAGCTCCCTCGGGGGGGATATGACCTACGAGCAGTACTTC. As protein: CASSSLGGDMTYEQYF.

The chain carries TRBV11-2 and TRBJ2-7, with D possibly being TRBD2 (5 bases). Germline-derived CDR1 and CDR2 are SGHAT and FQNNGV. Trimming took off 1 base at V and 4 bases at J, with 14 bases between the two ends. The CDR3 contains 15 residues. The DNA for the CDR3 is TGTGCCAGCAGCTTAGCCCCTGACTACTTTTACGAGCAGTACTTC. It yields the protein CASSLAPDYFYEQYF.

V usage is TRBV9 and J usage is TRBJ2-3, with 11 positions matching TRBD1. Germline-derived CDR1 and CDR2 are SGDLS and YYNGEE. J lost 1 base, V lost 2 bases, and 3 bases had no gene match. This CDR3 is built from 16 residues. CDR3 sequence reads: CASSVDRGQGTDTQYF. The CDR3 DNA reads TGTGCCAGCAGCGTGGACAGGGGGCAGGGCACAGATACGCAGTATTTT.

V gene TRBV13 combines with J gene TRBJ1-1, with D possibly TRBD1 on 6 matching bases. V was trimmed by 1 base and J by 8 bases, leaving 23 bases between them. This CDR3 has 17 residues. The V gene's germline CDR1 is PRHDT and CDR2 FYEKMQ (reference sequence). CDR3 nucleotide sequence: TGTGCCAGCAGCTTAGTCGCCTTAAGGGGGAAGGGGGGGGAAGCTTTCTTT. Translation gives CASSLVALRGKGGEAFF.

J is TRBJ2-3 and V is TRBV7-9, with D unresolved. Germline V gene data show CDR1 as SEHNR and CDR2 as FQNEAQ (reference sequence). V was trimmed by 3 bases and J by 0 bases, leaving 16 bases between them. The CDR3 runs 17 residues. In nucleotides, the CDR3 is TGTGCCAGCAGCTTTCCCCTGACCAAACCTAGCACAGATACGCAGTATTTT. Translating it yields CASSFPLTKPSTDTQYF.

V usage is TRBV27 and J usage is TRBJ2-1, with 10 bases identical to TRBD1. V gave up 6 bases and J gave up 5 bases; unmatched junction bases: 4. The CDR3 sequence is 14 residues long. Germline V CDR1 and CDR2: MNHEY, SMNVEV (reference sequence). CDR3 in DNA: TGTGCCAGCAGGGGACAGGGGAGGGACAATGAGCAGTTCTTC. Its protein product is CASRGQGRDNEQFF.

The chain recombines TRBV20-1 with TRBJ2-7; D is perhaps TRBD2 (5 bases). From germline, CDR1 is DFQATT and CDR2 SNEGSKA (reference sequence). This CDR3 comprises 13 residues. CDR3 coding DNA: TGCAGCGCCCTGGACTTGAGCTCCTACGAGCAGTACTTC. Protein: CSALDLSSYEQYF.

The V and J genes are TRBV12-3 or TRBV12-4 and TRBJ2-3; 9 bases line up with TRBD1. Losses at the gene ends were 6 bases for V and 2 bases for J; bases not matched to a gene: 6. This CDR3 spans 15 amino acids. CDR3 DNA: TGTGCCAGCAGCCCTACAGGGGGCGACACAGATACGCAGTATTTT. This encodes CASSPTGGDTDTQYF.

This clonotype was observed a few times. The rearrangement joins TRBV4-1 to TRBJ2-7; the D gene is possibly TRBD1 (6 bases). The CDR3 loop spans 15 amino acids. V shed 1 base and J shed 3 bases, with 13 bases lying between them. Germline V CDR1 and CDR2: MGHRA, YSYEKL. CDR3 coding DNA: TGCGCCAGCAGCCAAGGGGGTCAAGGGGGCTACGAGCAGTACTTC. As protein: CASSQGGQGGYEQYF.